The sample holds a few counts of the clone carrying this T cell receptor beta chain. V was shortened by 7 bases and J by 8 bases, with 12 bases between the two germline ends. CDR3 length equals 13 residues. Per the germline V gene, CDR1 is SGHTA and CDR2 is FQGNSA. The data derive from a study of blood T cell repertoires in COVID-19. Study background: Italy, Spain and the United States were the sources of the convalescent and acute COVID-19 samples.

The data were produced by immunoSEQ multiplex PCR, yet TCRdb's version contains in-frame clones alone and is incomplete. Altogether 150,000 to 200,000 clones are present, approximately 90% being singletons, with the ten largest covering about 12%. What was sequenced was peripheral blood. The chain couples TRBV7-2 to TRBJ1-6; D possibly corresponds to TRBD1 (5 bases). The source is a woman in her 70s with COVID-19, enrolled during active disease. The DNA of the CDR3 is TGTGCCAGCAACGACTCGGGGGATTCACCCCTCCACTTT. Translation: CASNDSGDSPLHF. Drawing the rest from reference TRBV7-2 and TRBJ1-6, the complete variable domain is GAGVSQSPSNKVTEKGKDVELRCDPISGHTALYWYRQSLGQGLEFLIYFQGNSAPDKSGLPSDRFSAERTGGSVSTLTIQRTQQEDSAVYLCASNDSGDSPLHFGNGTRLTVT.